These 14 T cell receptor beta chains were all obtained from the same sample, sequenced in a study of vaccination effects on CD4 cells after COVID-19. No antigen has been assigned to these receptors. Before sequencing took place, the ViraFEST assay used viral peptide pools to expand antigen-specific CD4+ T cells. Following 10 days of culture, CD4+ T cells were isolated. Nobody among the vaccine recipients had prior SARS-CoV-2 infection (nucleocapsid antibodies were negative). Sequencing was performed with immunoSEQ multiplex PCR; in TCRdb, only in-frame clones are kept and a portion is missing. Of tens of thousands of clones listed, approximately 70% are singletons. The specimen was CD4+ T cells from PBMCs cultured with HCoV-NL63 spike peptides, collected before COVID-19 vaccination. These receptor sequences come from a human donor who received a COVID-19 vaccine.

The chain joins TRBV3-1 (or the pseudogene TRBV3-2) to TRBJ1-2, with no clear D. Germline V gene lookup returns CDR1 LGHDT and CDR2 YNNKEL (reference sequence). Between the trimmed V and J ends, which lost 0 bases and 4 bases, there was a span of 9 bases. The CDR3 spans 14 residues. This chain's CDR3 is CASSQDEGSYGYTF. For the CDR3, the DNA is TGTGCCAGCAGCCAAGACGAGGGAAGCTATGGCTACACCTTC.

CDR3: CASSDRENQETQYF. CDR3 bases: TGCGCCAGCAGCGACAGGGAAAACCAAGAGACCCAGTACTTC. V gene TRBV4-1 combines with J gene TRBJ2-5; TRBD1 agrees at 7 bases. This CDR3 has 14 residues. Germline loops: CDR1 MGHRA, CDR2 YSYEKL. J lost 0 bases, V lost 5 bases, and 3 bases had no gene match.

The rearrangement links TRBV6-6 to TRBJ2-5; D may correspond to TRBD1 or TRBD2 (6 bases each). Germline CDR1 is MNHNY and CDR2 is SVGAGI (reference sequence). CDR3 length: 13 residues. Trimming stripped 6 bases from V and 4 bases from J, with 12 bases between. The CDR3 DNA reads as TGTGCCAGCAGCCAACAGGGAGGAGAGACCCAGTACTTC. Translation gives CASSQQGGETQYF.

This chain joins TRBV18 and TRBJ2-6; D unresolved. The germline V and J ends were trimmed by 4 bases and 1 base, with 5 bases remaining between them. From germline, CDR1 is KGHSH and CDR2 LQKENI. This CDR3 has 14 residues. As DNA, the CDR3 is TGTGCCAGCTCACGCGGTTCTGGGGCCAACGTCCTGACTTTC. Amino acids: CASSRGSGANVLTF.

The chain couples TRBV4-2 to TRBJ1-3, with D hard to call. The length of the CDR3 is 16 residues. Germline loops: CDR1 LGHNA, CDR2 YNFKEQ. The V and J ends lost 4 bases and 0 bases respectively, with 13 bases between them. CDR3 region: CASSLERHGSGNTIYF. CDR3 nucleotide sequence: TGTGCCAGCAGCCTTGAACGACATGGCTCTGGAAACACCATATATTTT.

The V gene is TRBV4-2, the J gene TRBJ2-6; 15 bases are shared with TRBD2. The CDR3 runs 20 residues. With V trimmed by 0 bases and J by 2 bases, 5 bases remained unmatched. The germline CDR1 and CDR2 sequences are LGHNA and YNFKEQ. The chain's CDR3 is CASSQEGLAGGFAGANVLTF. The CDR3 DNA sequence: TGTGCCAGCAGCCAAGAAGGACTAGCGGGAGGGTTCGCTGGGGCCAACGTCCTGACTTTC.

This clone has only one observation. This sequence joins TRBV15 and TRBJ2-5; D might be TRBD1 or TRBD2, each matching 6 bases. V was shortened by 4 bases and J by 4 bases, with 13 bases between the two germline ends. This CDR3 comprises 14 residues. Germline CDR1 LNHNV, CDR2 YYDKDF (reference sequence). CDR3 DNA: TGTGCCACCAGCAAGGGGGAGGCGGGAGAGACCCAGTACTTC. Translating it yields CATSKGEAGETQYF. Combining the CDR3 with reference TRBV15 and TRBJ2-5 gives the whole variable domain DAMVIQNPRYQVTQFGKPVTLSCSQTLNHNVMYWYQQKSSQAPKLLFHYYDKDFNNEADTPDNFQSRRPNTSFCFLDIRSPGLGDTAMYLCATSKGEAGETQYFGPGTRLLVL.

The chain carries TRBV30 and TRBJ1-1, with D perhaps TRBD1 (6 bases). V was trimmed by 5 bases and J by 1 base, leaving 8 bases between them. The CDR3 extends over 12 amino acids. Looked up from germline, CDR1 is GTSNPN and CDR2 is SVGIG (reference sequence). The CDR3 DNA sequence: TGTGCCTGGGGACAGTCGAACACTGAAGCTTTCTTT. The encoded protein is CAWGQSNTEAFF.

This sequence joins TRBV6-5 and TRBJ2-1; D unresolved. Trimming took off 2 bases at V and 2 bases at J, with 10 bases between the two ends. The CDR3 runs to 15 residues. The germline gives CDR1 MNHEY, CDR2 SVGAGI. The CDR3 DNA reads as TGTGCCAGCAGTTACAGCTACCTGACCTACAATGAGCAGTTCTTC. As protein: CASSYSYLTYNEQFF.

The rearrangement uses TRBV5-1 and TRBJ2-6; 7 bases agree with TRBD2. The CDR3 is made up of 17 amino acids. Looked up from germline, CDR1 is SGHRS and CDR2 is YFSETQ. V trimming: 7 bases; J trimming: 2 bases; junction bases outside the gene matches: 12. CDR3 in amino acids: CASRTGGTGAGANVLTF. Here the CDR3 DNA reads TGCGCCAGCCGAACGGGGGGAACAGGCGCTGGGGCCAACGTCCTGACTTTC.

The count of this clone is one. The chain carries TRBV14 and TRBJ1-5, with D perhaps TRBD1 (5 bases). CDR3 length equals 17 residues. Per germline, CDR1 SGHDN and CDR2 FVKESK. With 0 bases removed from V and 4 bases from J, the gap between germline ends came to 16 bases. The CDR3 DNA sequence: TGTGCCAGCAGCCAAGATGGGTGTGGGACCTCAAATCAGCCCCAGCATTTT. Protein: CASSQDGCGTSNQPQHF. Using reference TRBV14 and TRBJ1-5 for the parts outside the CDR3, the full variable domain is EAGVTQFPSHSVIEKGQTVTLRCDPISGHDNLYWYRRVMGKEIKFLLHFVKESKQDESGMPNNRFLAERTGGTYSTLKVQPAELEDSGVYFCASSQDGCGTSNQPQHFGDGTRLSIL.

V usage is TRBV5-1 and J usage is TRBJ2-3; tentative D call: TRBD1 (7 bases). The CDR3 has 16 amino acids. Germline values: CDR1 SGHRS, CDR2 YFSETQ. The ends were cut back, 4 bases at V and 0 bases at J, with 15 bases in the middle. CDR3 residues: CASSGGTDFSTDTQYF. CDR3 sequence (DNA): TGCGCCAGCAGCGGCGGGACAGATTTTAGCACAGATACGCAGTATTTT.

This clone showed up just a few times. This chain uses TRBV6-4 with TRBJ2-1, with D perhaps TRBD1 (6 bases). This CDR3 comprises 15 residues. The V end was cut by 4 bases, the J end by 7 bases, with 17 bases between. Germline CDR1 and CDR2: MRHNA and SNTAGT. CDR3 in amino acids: CASSAQGRSGNEQFF. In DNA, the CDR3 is TGTGCCAGCAGTGCTCAGGGGCGGAGCGGAAATGAGCAGTTCTTC.

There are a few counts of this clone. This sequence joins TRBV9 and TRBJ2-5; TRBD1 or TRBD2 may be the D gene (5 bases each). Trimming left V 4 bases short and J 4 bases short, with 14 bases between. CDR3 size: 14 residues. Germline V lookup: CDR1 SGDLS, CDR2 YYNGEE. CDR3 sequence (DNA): TGTGCCAGCAGCCTGACAGCGGTCCCAGAGACCCAGTACTTC. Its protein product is CASSLTAVPETQYF.